Below are 11 T cell receptor beta chains sequenced from a single sample in a study of blood T cell repertoires in COVID-19 (dated by TCRdb to about 2020). To prepare the library, the immunoSEQ multiplex PCR assay was applied. Drawn from immuneACCESS, this table holds only the in-frame rearrangements with V and J called that TCRdb kept. Clones are partly lost; checked studies trace under half to an unresolved V gene and leave the rest unexplained. This sample gives around 280,000 clones in total; about nine tenths of them show up just once. The ten largest clones capture roughly 2.2% of the sample. Sequencing input: peripheral blood. The receptor source for this set is a woman between 45 and 65 years old who had recovered from COVID-19.

The rearrangement joins TRBV15 to TRBJ1-1; D unclear. This CDR3 comprises 13 residues. CDR1 and CDR2 from the germline V gene are LNHNV and YYDKDF (reference sequence). Trimming pared 2 bases from V and 0 bases from J, leaving 4 bases between. CDR3 in DNA: TGTGCCACCAGCAGACGGGTGAACACTGAAGCTTTCTTT. Its translation: CATSRRVNTEAFF.

This chain links TRBV4-3 with TRBJ1-1; possible D gene TRBD1, 6 bases. Trimming removed 3 bases from V and 1 base from J, with 9 bases in between. Germline assignment: CDR1 LGHNA and CDR2 YSLEER. The CDR3 spans 14 residues. CDR3: CASSQGRGNTEAFF. The CDR3 DNA reads as TGCGCCAGCAGCCAGGGCAGGGGGAACACTGAAGCTTTCTTT.

The CDR3 is CASSLVGGPYTEAFF. DNA for the CDR3: TGCGCCAGCAGCTTGGTGGGAGGACCCTACACTGAAGCTTTCTTT. The V and J genes are TRBV5-1 and TRBJ1-1; D is undetermined. This CDR3 has 15 residues. Looked up from germline, CDR1 is SGHRS and CDR2 is YFSETQ. V was shortened by 0 bases and J by 3 bases, with 12 bases between the two germline ends.

This rearrangement joins TRBV7-2 to TRBJ2-1; 7 bases fit TRBD2. The V gene's germline CDR1 is SGHTA and CDR2 FQGNSA. J gave up 0 bases and V 7 bases, and 9 bases lay outside the gene matches. The CDR3 totals 16 residues. CDR3 amino acids: CASTAFSGSSYNEQFF. The CDR3 bases are TGTGCCAGCACCGCGTTTAGCGGGTCCTCCTACAATGAGCAGTTCTTC.

The CDR3 protein is CASSAGDGSNTEAFF. The CDR3 DNA reads as TGCGCCAGCAGCGCGGGGGACGGATCGAACACTGAAGCTTTCTTT. This chain connects TRBV5-1 to TRBJ1-1; tentative D call: TRBD1 (5 bases). CDR3 length equals 15 residues. The germline CDR1 and CDR2 sequences are SGHRS and YFSETQ. Deletions cut 4 bases from V and 1 base from J, with 14 bases between.

This sequence joins TRBV6-4 and TRBJ1-5, with TRBD1 matching over 9 bases. Germline CDR1 MRHNA, CDR2 SNTAGT. The V and J ends lost 6 bases and 0 bases, in that order; junction bases with no gene match: 6. This CDR3 region has 16 residues. The CDR3 bases are TGTGCCAGCAGGGGGACAGGGAATGGTAGCAATCAGCCCCAGCATTTT. It is translated as CASRGTGNGSNQPQHF.

V and J are TRBV7-2 and TRBJ1-2; TRBD1 matches at 10 bases. This CDR3 spans 14 amino acids. CDR1 and CDR2 (germline): SGHTA, FQGNSA. Losses at the gene ends were 5 bases for V and 3 bases for J; bases not matched to a gene: 3. The chain's CDR3 is CASSPDRGYYGYTF. The CDR3 region has the DNA TGTGCCAGCAGCCCGGACAGGGGGTACTATGGCTACACCTTC.

In its sample, this clone was seen once. This chain connects TRBV6-5 to TRBJ2-3; 7 bases map to TRBD1. This CDR3 is 15 amino acids long. The J segment lost 2 bases and the V segment lost 2 bases, leaving 4 bases of the junction unmatched. Germline V gene data show CDR1 as MNHEY and CDR2 as SVGAGI. This CDR3 is CASSYRQGYTDTQYF. DNA of the CDR3: TGTGCCAGCAGTTACCGACAGGGATACACAGATACGCAGTATTTT.

The V gene is TRBV11-1, the J gene TRBJ2-3; TRBD1 might be the D (6 bases). This CDR3 is built from 16 residues. Germline V CDR1 and CDR2: SGHAT, FQDESV (reference sequence). The V and J ends lost 5 bases and 0 bases respectively, with 15 bases between them. The CDR3 region is CASSDRTRGSTDTQYF. The CDR3 nucleotides read TGTGCCAGCAGCGACAGGACCAGAGGGAGCACAGATACGCAGTATTTT. Drawing the rest from reference TRBV11-1 and TRBJ2-3, the complete variable domain is EAEVAQSPRYKITEKSQAVAFWCDPISGHATLYWYRQILGQGPELLVQFQDESVVDDSQLPKDRFSAERLKGVDSTLKIQPAELGDSAMYLCASSDRTRGSTDTQYFGPGTRLTVL.

The V and J genes are TRBV19 and TRBJ1-3; D unclear. Trimming left V 5 bases short and J 8 bases short, with 13 bases between. Germline V lookup: CDR1 LNHDA, CDR2 SQIVND (reference sequence). The CDR3 totals 13 residues. CDR3: CASSLDLEDTIYF. The DNA of the CDR3 is TGTGCCAGTAGTCTCGACTTGGAAGACACCATATATTTT.

The chain employs TRBV4-3 and TRBJ2-7; D gene unclear. The CDR3 is 15 residues long. Trimming pared 0 bases from V and 2 bases from J, leaving 11 bases between. Germline V gives CDR1 LGHNA, CDR2 YSLEER. For the CDR3, the DNA is TGCGCCAGCAGCCAAGAAAAAAGAGAGGCCTACGAGCAGTACTTC. This sequence encodes CASSQEKREAYEQYF.